This record concerns one T cell receptor beta chain sequence. The record originates from a study of cytomegalovirus exposure and HLA in healthy donors. PCR involved 60 Vbeta and 13 Jbeta primers. Libraries were prepared by immunoSEQ multiplex PCR; TCRdb keeps only in-frame clonotypes and omits some of them. The repertoire holds about 200,000 clones, with over 65% as singletons. The TCR was taken from a young man in good health and CMV-seronegative. The sequenced sample consisted of PBMCs.

Here the CDR3 reads CASEGEYGYTF. The CDR3 bases are TGTGCCAGTGAAGGGGAATATGGCTACACCTTC. This sequence joins TRBV19 and TRBJ1-2; a weak D match, TRBD1 (5 bases). With 8 bases removed from V and 5 bases from J, the gap between germline ends came to 9 bases. From germline, CDR1 is LNHDA and CDR2 SQIVND (reference sequence). This CDR3 comprises 11 residues.